Included here is one T cell receptor (beta chain) sequence, with context. Here immunoSEQ multiplex PCR was the method, and the copy in TCRdb shows in-frame clones only, minus some. The sample records 190,000 or so clones, roughly 93% being singletons. This specimen comes from a study of control samples from healthy donors and cancer patients. Trimming stripped 2 bases from V and 5 bases from J, with 24 bases between. The CDR3 extends over 19 amino acids. From germline, CDR1 is SGHVS and CDR2 FNYEAQ. The chain combines TRBV7-6 with TRBJ2-2; tentatively, D is TRBD1 or TRBD2 (6 bases each). The sample taken for sequencing was blood. This TCR came from a man aged 18 to 30 in good health. CDR3 coding DNA: TGTGCCAGCAGCTTATGGGACACCCGGGAGCAGCGATTAACCGGGGAGCTGTTTTTT. As protein: CASSLWDTREQRLTGELFF.